This T cell receptor beta chain was sequenced in a study of blood T cell repertoires in COVID-19. Produced via immunoSEQ multiplex PCR; TCRdb's table is partial and in-frame only. The sample has approximately 240,000 clones; around four fifths are singletons. The CDR3 is 18 residues long. Per the germline V gene, CDR1 is MGHRA and CDR2 is YSYEKL. V lost 3 bases to trimming and J lost 0 bases; unmatched junction nucleotides: 6. The clonotype originates from a woman aged 55-69 years who had recovered from COVID-19. The J gene is TRBJ2-6, the V gene TRBV4-1; TRBD1 matches at 9 bases. The material sequenced was peripheral blood. CDR3: CASSHRQGEYSGANVLTF. CDR3 bases: TGCGCCAGCAGCCACCGACAGGGGGAGTACTCTGGGGCCAACGTCCTGACTTTC.